This T cell receptor (beta chain) was obtained from a study of shared clonotypes between healthy human individuals (dated by TCRdb to the early 2020s). About the investigation overall: A few men and a couple of women, aged 18 to 49 years, made up the cohort. Per donor, leukapheresis produced somewhere between about 0.85 and 9.5 billion PBMCs. For each donor, three plates each were used for CD4 naive and CD4 memory, two plates were used for CD8 naive, and one plate was used for CD8 memory. Libraries were prepared and TCR repertoires were sequenced by different laboratories using diverse techniques, in order to increase sequencing depth and limit assay-specific biases. Blood TCR repertoires of five healthy adults were deeply sequenced to estimate repertoire size and the extent of clonotype sharing between individuals.

A remark on this clone: There is no known antigen for this receptor. Per-nucleotide qualities are absent, and no much larger clonotype sits a single base away. Additional DNA sequences in this sample encode the identical CDR3.

TCR CDR3 regions were amplified from genomic DNA by multiplex PCR using the deep immunoSEQ assay. Extracted genomic DNA from each cell subset was distributed evenly across all wells of several immunoSEQ 96-well plates, and each plate was treated as a replicate. For sorted subsets, each replicate PCR was loaded with approximately 200 ng genomic DNA, equivalent to roughly 30,000 T cell genomes. Purified libraries were quantified with a Qubit 3.0 fluorometer, sized on a Bioanalyzer 2100, and re-quantified with the KAPA Library Quantification kit. Every immunoSEQ 96-well plate was sequenced on a dedicated single-read 150-cycle Illumina NextSeq 550 flow cell. Regarding the original processing steps: The immunoSEQ output contained only junctional sequences without quality scores, so filtering could not match that applied to full-length reads. Sequences were annotated with PyIR, a Python wrapper for IgBLAST v1.9, and V/J genes and CDR3 were assigned using IMGT germline references. Reads with weak V/J assignments (E-value above 1e-6), missing CDR3, stop codons, out-of-frame junctions, or ambiguous translated residues were removed. V3J clonotypes were defined by identical inferred V gene, J gene, and CDR3 amino acid sequence. Percentage overlap between repertoires was computed as shared unique clonotypes divided by the size of the smaller repertoire. Repertoire richness was assessed with RTK rarefaction, the Chao1 estimator, and Recon v2.1 estimates of unobserved clonotypes. Generation probabilities were computed with OLGA for all TCRbeta clonotypes obtained by the gDNA method from several donors. The clones in this table, taken by TCRdb from immuneACCESS, are in-frame only. Not every clone is retained; where verified, under half of the shortfall comes from an unresolved V gene, and the cause of the rest is unknown. V and J calls and clone size come straight from that table; D and trimming were deduced from the DNA. This sample comprises some 1.5 million clones, approximately 98% of them detected only once. The ten largest clones represent about 0.42% of the sample.

The CDR3 contains 14 residues, cysteine and phenylalanine counted. The read is trimmed to its CDR3 DNA, 42 bases read in frame from base 1. V is trimmed back by 3 bases and J by 4 bases, and the junction contains 5 bases that no gene match accounts for. CDR1 and CDR2, per the germline V gene (reference sequence), are LNHDA and SQIVND. The donors were healthy, HIV-negative adults with no recently reported acute infections or vaccinations. All donors were Caucasian adults living in Nashville, Tennessee, USA. Magnetic negative selection was used to enrich CD4+ T cells, after which naive cells were positively selected on CD45RA and the negative fraction became the memory subset. After blood collection by leukapheresis, PBMCs were isolated using Ficoll-Histopaque density gradient centrifugation and then cryopreserved in the vapor phase of liquid nitrogen. Purity and quantity of every magnetically sorted T cell population were checked by analytical flow cytometry. Genomic DNA was isolated from every sorted fraction and measured by UV absorbance on a Nanodrop 2000c.

The investigation overall reported the following: Higher generation probabilities were observed for clonotypes shared by all four sorted-subset donors than for non-shared clonotypes. The small number of donors limited the genetic and exposure-history diversity represented. Rarefaction of sorted-subset datasets indicated incomplete sequencing despite the large sequencing depth. Sampling was restricted to blood, and TCR repertoires in tissue are likely to differ from TCR repertoires in blood. Naive subsets generally had larger estimated clonotype richness than memory subsets did. Pairwise subsampling indicated that sequencing depth was expected to affect the degree of clonotype sharing among donors. When several donors were compared, the shared fraction of clonotypes was about 5% for naive CD4, about 4% for naive CD8, 2.3% for memory CD4, and 0.35% to 0.4% for memory CD8.

The sequence derives from a man aged 30-40 years in good health. The V gene is TRBV19 and the J gene is TRBJ2-7; 8 middle bases align to TRBD2. Sequenced sample: naive CD4+ T cells sorted from blood. The label giving this sample's cell subset or site can be read as: CD45RA+ positively selected. The DNA sequence is as follows: TGTGCCAGTAGTATGGCGGGAGGTTCGTACGAGCAGTACTTC. This sequence encodes CASSMAGGSYEQYF.